One sample yielded the 15 T cell receptor beta chains listed below, sequenced in a study of Ad26.COV2.S vaccination and SARS-CoV-2 variants. Indicated treatment: some 19 received Ad26.COV2.S at low or high dose, single or two shots; roughly 5 received placebo; per-sample allocation not given. Vaccine and placebo recipients were sampled on day 63 after the first injection. TCRdb keeps only in-frame clones here, not all; method: immunoSEQ multiplex PCR. The sample lists fewer than 400,000 clones, around 84% seen once, with roughly 1.9% in the top ten. Here the sequenced sample was peripheral blood, taken in a trial of Ad26.COV2.S vaccine versus placebo. The origin of the receptors is a person between 18 and 59 years old who received the Ad26.COV2.S COVID-19 vaccine or a placebo.

This clone was recorded a few times. The V and J genes are TRBV7-2 and TRBJ1-4; D possibly corresponds to TRBD1 (6 bases). The CDR3 has 14 residues. Between the trimmed V and J ends, which lost 2 bases and 8 bases, there was a span of 12 bases. Germline assignment: CDR1 SGHTA and CDR2 FQGNSA. CDR3 protein: CASSLNGGGEKLFF. The CDR3 DNA reads as TGTGCCAGCAGCTTAAATGGGGGCGGGGAAAAACTGTTTTTT.

V and J are TRBV5-1 and TRBJ1-4; D perhaps matches TRBD1 (6 bases). Germline values: CDR1 SGHRS, CDR2 YFSETQ. The CDR3 sequence is 14 residues long. V lost 1 base to trimming and J lost 10 bases, with 14 bases between them. The chain's CDR3 is CASSLSSGQIKLFF. In DNA form, the CDR3 reads TGCGCCAGCAGCTTGTCCTCTGGACAGATAAAACTGTTTTTT.

The chain couples TRBV7-9 to TRBJ1-2, with 7 bases lining up with TRBD1. Trimming at V came to 4 bases and at J to 4 bases, leaving 3 bases not matched to a gene. The CDR3 is 13 residues long. The V gene's germline CDR1 is SEHNR and CDR2 FQNEAQ (reference sequence). CDR3 region: CASSWDRAYGYTF. In DNA form, the CDR3 reads TGTGCCAGCAGCTGGGACAGAGCCTATGGCTACACCTTC.

The J gene is TRBJ1-5, the V gene TRBV7-2; D remains unclear. This CDR3 spans 15 amino acids. V lost 1 base to trimming and J lost 3 bases, with 10 bases between them. Germline V gene lookup returns CDR1 SGHTA and CDR2 FQGNSA. The CDR3 DNA sequence: TGTGCCAGCAGCTTAGATTCCGGATTCAATCAGCCCCAGCATTTT. It codes for CASSLDSGFNQPQHF.

This clone appeared a few times. The chain couples TRBV5-1 to TRBJ1-1; D not certain. Between the trimmed V and J ends, which lost 4 bases and 4 bases, there was a span of 8 bases. Germline loops: CDR1 SGHRS, CDR2 YFSETQ. The CDR3 extends over 12 amino acids. The CDR3 DNA reads as TGCGCCAGCAGCCCGGGGAGCACTGAAGCTTTCTTT. It yields the protein CASSPGSTEAFF. Full variable domain (remainder filled in from reference TRBV5-1 and TRBJ1-1): KAGVTQTPRYLIKTRGQQVTLSCSPISGHRSVSWYQQTPGQGLQFLFEYFSETQRNKGNFPGRFSGRQFSNSRSEMNVSTLELGDSALYLCASSPGSTEAFFGQGTRLTVV.

The chain is built from TRBV5-1 and TRBJ1-4; D unclear. CDR1 is SGHRS, CDR2 YFSETQ, per germline. The V and J ends lost 2 bases and 1 base respectively, with 9 bases between them. The CDR3 is 15 residues long. The CDR3: CASSFSPVTNEKLFF. The CDR3 coding sequence is TGCGCCAGCAGCTTCAGTCCGGTAACTAATGAAAAACTGTTTTTT.

This chain joins TRBV2 and TRBJ1-1; D gene uncertain. The V end was cut by 2 bases, the J end by 0 bases, with 7 bases between. Germline CDR1 SNHLY, CDR2 FYNNEI. CDR3 length: 14 residues. CDR3 nucleotides: TGTGCCAGCAGTGAAAAGACTATGAACACTGAAGCTTTCTTT. Encoded protein: CASSEKTMNTEAFF.

This sequence joins TRBV7-2 and TRBJ1-2, with 11 bases matching TRBD1. This CDR3 contains 14 residues. The ends lost 5 bases at V and 2 bases at J; junction bases unmatched: 1. From germline, CDR1 is SGHTA and CDR2 FQGNSA. CDR3 bases: TGTGCCAGCAGCCGGGACAGGGGGAACTATGGCTACACCTTC. Amino acids: CASSRDRGNYGYTF.

The rearrangement links TRBV28 to TRBJ1-1, with 7 nucleotides matching TRBD1. Germline CDR1 reads MDHEN; CDR2 reads SYDVKM. CDR3 length equals 14 residues. V shed 6 bases, J shed 0 bases, and the junction held 4 bases outside the gene matches. The CDR3 loop reads CASSPTGLNTEAFF. The CDR3 nucleotides read TGTGCCAGCAGCCCGACAGGGTTGAACACTGAAGCTTTCTTT.

V and J are TRBV7-9 and TRBJ1-1; D may be TRBD1 (6 bases). This CDR3 comprises 12 residues. Trimming shortened V by 5 bases and J by 8 bases, and 12 bases separated the two germline ends. In germline, CDR1 is SEHNR, CDR2 FQNEAQ (reference sequence). CDR3 bases: TGTGCCAGCAGCCTTAGCGGGGGCGAAGCTTTCTTT. Encoded protein: CASSLSGGEAFF.

The chain links TRBV30 to TRBJ2-5; TRBD2 matches at 8 bases. This CDR3 is built from 15 residues. The junction had 5 bases not matched to a gene; V was cut back by 0 bases and J by 2 bases. The germline gives CDR1 GTSNPN, CDR2 SVGIG (reference sequence). In DNA form, the CDR3 reads TGTGCCTGGAGTGTCGGGGGGGCCGGGCAAGAGACCCAGTACTTC. The encoded protein is CAWSVGGAGQETQYF. Drawing the rest from reference TRBV30 and TRBJ2-5, the complete variable domain is SQTIHQWPATLVQPVGSPLSLECTVEGTSNPNLYWYRQAAGRGLQLLFYSVGIGQISSEVPQNLSASRPQDRQFILSSKKLLLSDSGFYLCAWSVGGAGQETQYFGPGTRLLVL.

For this clone: The germline gene is not matched at one end of the junction; a read error may be the cause. The chain carries TRBV20-1 and TRBJ2-1; D not resolved. Germline CDR1 and CDR2: DFQATT and SNEGSKA (reference sequence). CDR3 length equals 11 residues. CDR3 amino acids: CSPSTYNEQFF. The CDR3 DNA reads TGCAGTCCTAGTACCTACAATGAGCAGTTCTTC.

The chain is built from TRBV5-4 and TRBJ2-1; D uncertain. The CDR3 has 14 residues. Germline V lookup: CDR1 SGHNT, CDR2 YYREEE (reference sequence). V gave up 3 bases and J gave up 6 bases, with 13 bases separating them. The DNA for the CDR3 is TGTGCCAGCAGCTGGATTGGACCTGCCAATGAGCAGTTCTTC. This encodes CASSWIGPANEQFF.

The chain couples TRBV5-4 to TRBJ2-3; 10 bases agree with TRBD2. The germline V gene has CDR1 SGHNT and CDR2 YYREEE (reference sequence). This CDR3 region has 14 residues. V dropped 5 bases and J dropped 4; count of bases not matched to a gene: 4. In DNA form, the CDR3 reads TGTGCCAGCAGTATAGCGGGGGGCCCAGATACGCAGTATTTT. This sequence encodes CASSIAGGPDTQYF.

The V and J genes are TRBV5-1 and TRBJ2-1; D gene unclear. The CDR3 runs to 12 residues. Germline V gene data show CDR1 as SGHRS and CDR2 as YFSETQ. V lost 5 bases to trimming and J lost 4 bases, with 7 bases between them. The DNA of the CDR3 is TGCGCCAGCAGTCAAGGGTACAATGAGCAGTTCTTC. It specifies CASSQGYNEQFF.